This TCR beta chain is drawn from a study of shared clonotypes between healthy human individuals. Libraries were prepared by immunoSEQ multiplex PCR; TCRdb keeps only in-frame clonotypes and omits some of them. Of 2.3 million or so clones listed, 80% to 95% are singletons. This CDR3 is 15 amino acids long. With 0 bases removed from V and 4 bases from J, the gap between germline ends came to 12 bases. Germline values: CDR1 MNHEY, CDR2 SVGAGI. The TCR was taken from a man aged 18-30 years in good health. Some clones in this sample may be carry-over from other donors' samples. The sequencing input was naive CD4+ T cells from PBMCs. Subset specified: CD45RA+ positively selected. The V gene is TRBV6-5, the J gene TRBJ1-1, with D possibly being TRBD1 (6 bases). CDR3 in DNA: TGTGCCAGCAGTTACTCGCGACAGGTTAGCACTGAAGCTTTCTTT. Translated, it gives CASSYSRQVSTEAFF.